This passage covers 8 T cell receptor beta chains from one sample sequenced in a study of beta chain features in type 1 diabetes. Expressed TCRB transcripts got sequenced, as all isolated RNA was reverse transcribed. Clones were sequenced by immunoSEQ multiplex PCR, and TCRdb holds only the in-frame ones, with some missing. The table has 55,000 to 85,000 clones, roughly 50% seen once. Their antigen targets remain unknown. Study-wide results and limits: Shortening that was moderate but significant affected the TCRB CDR3s of Type 1 diabetes patients in all four CD4+ subsets.

Sequencing was carried out using central memory CD4+ T cells from blood. The receptors stem from a man aged 25 to 45 with type 1 diabetes.

The rearrangement joins TRBV6-5 to TRBJ2-7; D gene uncertain. V dropped 0 bases and J dropped 6 bases, with 6 bases sitting between them. Germline-derived CDR1 and CDR2 are MNHEY and SVGAGI. This CDR3 comprises 12 residues. DNA for the CDR3: TGTGCCAGCAGTTACTCGAGGCGCGAGCAGTACTTC. It is translated as CASSYSRREQYF.

The CDR3 sequence is CAWSDLPHGYTF. The CDR3, as DNA: TGTGCCTGGAGTGATCTTCCCCATGGCTACACCTTC. This rearrangement joins TRBV30 to TRBJ1-2, with D hard to call. Trimming shortened V by 1 base and J by 6 bases, and 9 bases separated the two germline ends. CDR1 GTSNPN and CDR2 SVGIG come from the germline V gene (reference sequence). The length of the CDR3 is 12 residues.

The rearrangement joins TRBV29-1 to TRBJ2-1; 10 nucleotides match TRBD2. V was clipped by 5 bases and J by 0 bases; unmatched bases: 7. This CDR3 is 16 amino acids long. Germline assignment: CDR1 SQVTM and CDR2 ANQGSEA. This chain's CDR3 is CSVSRAGGSSYNEQFF. CDR3 in DNA: TGCAGCGTTTCCAGAGCGGGAGGGAGCTCCTACAATGAGCAGTTCTTC.

This clone was observed a few times. DNA for the CDR3: TGTGCCAGCAGCTCCGATGAGGATACGCAGTATTTT. Its protein is CASSSDEDTQYF. This chain uses TRBV7-6 with TRBJ2-3; D unresolved. Germline CDR1 and CDR2: SGHVS and FNYEAQ. There are 12 residues in the CDR3. V gave up 4 bases and J gave up 6 bases, with 8 bases separating them.

This clone was recorded a few times. This chain connects TRBV5-1 to TRBJ1-2; D might be TRBD1 (6 bases). Germline V gene lookup returns CDR1 SGHRS and CDR2 YFSETQ. This CDR3 is built from 15 residues. The germline V and J ends were trimmed by 3 bases and 2 bases, with 14 bases remaining between them. The CDR3 DNA sequence: TGCGCCAGCAGCTCAACAGGGTCCACAAACTATGGCTACACCTTC. The encoded protein is CASSSTGSTNYGYTF.

This clone was counted a few times. The chain combines TRBV7-9 with TRBJ2-5, with 11 nucleotides matching TRBD2. Germline CDR1 is SEHNR and CDR2 is FQNEAQ (reference sequence). The ends lost 6 bases at V and 2 bases at J; junction bases unmatched: 8. CDR3 length: 16 amino acids. CDR3 in amino acids: CASSPIAGGRQETQYF. In DNA form, the CDR3 reads TGTGCCAGCAGTCCAATAGCGGGAGGGCGTCAAGAGACCCAGTACTTC. The whole variable domain, remainder taken from reference TRBV7-9 and TRBJ2-5, is DTGVSQNPRHKITKRGQNVTFRCDPISEHNRLYWYRQTLGQGPEFLTYFQNEAQLEKSRLLSDRFSAERPKGSFSTLEIQRTEQGDSAMYLCASSPIAGGRQETQYFGPGTRLLVL.

This chain connects TRBV7-2 to TRBJ1-1; D unclear. Trimming cost V 1 base and J 4 bases, with 7 bases left between them. Looked up from germline, CDR1 is SGHTA and CDR2 is FQGNSA. CDR3 length: 13 residues. CDR3 coding DNA: TGTGCCAGCAGCTTAGAATATAGCACTGAAGCTTTCTTT. Its protein is CASSLEYSTEAFF.

The chain is built from TRBV7-9 and TRBJ2-1; D might be TRBD2 (6 bases). V lost 0 bases and J lost 2, with 8 bases in between. The germline CDR1 and CDR2 sequences are SEHNR and FQNEAQ (reference sequence). This CDR3 is 15 amino acids long. CDR3 bases: TGTGCCAGCAGCTTAGCGCGGGGTCCCTACAATGAGCAGTTCTTC. Amino acids: CASSLARGPYNEQFF.